The text below deals with one TCR beta chain. Its antigen is not identified. The sample belongs to a study of blood T cells in healthy people across ages. Every sample had a minimum of 6 million PBMCs isolated. Notes on the study in general: The diversity estimates, figures obtained from one million T cells, were considered underestimates.

PCR was performed a second time for roughly 6 to 12 cycles using a sample-barcoded 5' primer and a J-beta primer mix. MiXCR, run by TCRdb on the 5' RACE reads, gives a single entry per CDR3 protein. This table holds hundreds of thousands of distinct CDR3 sequences, around half found once. Germline-derived CDR1 and CDR2 are MNHEY and SMNVEV (reference sequence). The CDR3 has 15 amino acids. V shed 7 bases and J shed 8 bases, with 21 bases lying between them. This TCR was recovered from an elderly man in good health. What was sequenced was blood. The gene calls are TRBV27 and TRBJ2-1, with no clear D. The CDR3 nucleotides are TGTGCCAGCACCCTATGGAGCGCCTTCATCGATGAGCAGTTCTTC. Amino acids: CASTLWSAFIDEQFF.